These 29 T cell receptor beta chains share one sample of origin, sequenced in a study of graft-versus-host responses after intestinal transplantation. What these receptors recognize is not known. Sequencing used immunoSEQ multiplex PCR; TCRdb keeps in-frame clones, though not all of them. The data contain about 89,000 clones, roughly 92% of them seen just once; the ten biggest clones take up about 0.28%. This specimen was unstimulated CD4+ T cells sorted from spleen or lymph node cells, taken before intestinal transplant. The receptors stem from a human donor who received an intestinal transplant.

The rearrangement joins TRBV19 to TRBJ2-5; 7 nucleotides match TRBD2. This CDR3 comprises 16 residues. Germline CDR1 is LNHDA and CDR2 is SQIVND (reference sequence). Trimming removed 4 bases from V and 0 bases from J; junction bases left unmatched: 8. The CDR3 DNA follows: TGTGCCAGTAGTACCCCAGGGAGGGGAGACCAAGAGACCCAGTACTTC. It translates to CASSTPGRGDQETQYF.

V and J are TRBV6-5 and TRBJ2-7; no clear D gene. Per the germline V gene, CDR1 is MNHEY and CDR2 is SVGAGI. V was shortened by 7 bases and J by 1 base, with 11 bases between the two germline ends. The CDR3 is made up of 13 amino acids. In DNA, the CDR3 is TGTGCCAGCAAAAATGACGTTTCCTACGAGCAGTACTTC. Translation: CASKNDVSYEQYF.

The chain has TRBV19 and TRBJ2-7; possible D gene TRBD1, 6 bases. This CDR3 is 16 amino acids long. The V end lost 5 bases, the J end lost 0 bases, and 17 bases lay between the germline ends. In germline, CDR1 is LNHDA, CDR2 SQIVND (reference sequence). This CDR3 reads CASSPDRDMSSYEQYF. The CDR3 coding sequence is TGTGCCAGTAGTCCTGACCGGGACATGAGCTCCTACGAGCAGTACTTC.

This clone is a singleton in its sample. The V call is TRBV7-7, the J call TRBJ2-3, with 8 bases fitting TRBD2. In germline, CDR1 is SSHAT, CDR2 FNYEAQ (reference sequence). CDR3 length: 16 residues. The trim removed 6 bases at V and 1 base at J, leaving 9 bases unmatched. The CDR3 DNA is TGTGCCAGCAGTCCCGACTCGGGAGGGGGCACAGATACGCAGTATTTT. Its protein product is CASSPDSGGGTDTQYF.

The rearrangement links TRBV30 to TRBJ2-7; 10 positions match TRBD1. This CDR3 contains 15 residues. The V gene's germline CDR1 is GTSNPN and CDR2 SVGIG (reference sequence). V lost 2 bases to trimming and J lost 5 bases; unmatched junction nucleotides: 9. The CDR3 loop is CAWSWAGTGVNEQYF. The DNA of the CDR3 is TGTGCCTGGAGTTGGGCCGGGACAGGGGTTAACGAGCAGTACTTC.

This rearrangement joins TRBV5-1 to TRBJ2-7; D assignment may be TRBD1 or TRBD2 (5 bases each). CDR3 length: 15 amino acids. Per germline, CDR1 SGHRS and CDR2 YFSETQ. Trimming shortened V by 4 bases and J by 4 bases, and 18 bases separated the two germline ends. The CDR3 here is CASSPRAQGPYEQYF. The CDR3 nucleotides are TGCGCCAGCAGCCCGAGGGCCCAGGGTCCTTACGAGCAGTACTTC. Full variable domain (remainder filled in from reference TRBV5-1 and TRBJ2-7): KAGVTQTPRYLIKTRGQQVTLSCSPISGHRSVSWYQQTPGQGLQFLFEYFSETQRNKGNFPGRFSGRQFSNSRSEMNVSTLELGDSALYLCASSPRAQGPYEQYFGPGTRLTVT.

This chain connects TRBV19 to TRBJ1-5; D gene uncertain. This CDR3 is built from 13 residues. V dropped 7 bases and J dropped 3 bases, with 10 bases sitting between them. Germline CDR1 reads LNHDA; CDR2 reads SQIVND (reference sequence). The DNA for the CDR3 is TGTGCCAGTAACGAACGGAACAATCAGCCCCAGCATTTT. It codes for CASNERNNQPQHF.

This chain uses TRBV2 with TRBJ2-7, with 12 bases matching TRBD2. This CDR3 region has 16 residues. The V and J ends lost 4 bases and 5 bases, in that order; junction bases with no gene match: 9. CDR1 and CDR2 (germline): SNHLY, FYNNEI. CDR3 in DNA: TGTGCCAGCAGTGGGTACCGACTAGCGGGAGATGACGAGCAGTACTTC. Encoded protein: CASSGYRLAGDDEQYF.

This clone was observed a single time. This chain links TRBV10-1 with TRBJ2-2, with D possibly matching TRBD1 (5 bases). CDR1 WNHNN and CDR2 SYGVQD come from the germline V gene (reference sequence). This CDR3 has 15 amino acids. V shed 7 bases and J shed 2 bases, with 14 bases lying between them. CDR3 amino acids: CASTPSTANTGELFF. CDR3 bases: TGCGCCAGCACCCCGTCGACAGCAAACACCGGGGAGCTGTTTTTT.

This chain uses TRBV6-6 with TRBJ2-5, with D unclear. Germline V gives CDR1 MNHNY, CDR2 SVGAGI (reference sequence). This CDR3 has 11 residues. The V gene lost 1 base and the J gene lost 5 bases, with 2 bases spanning the gap. In nucleotides, the CDR3 is TGTGCCAGCAGTTACTTTGAGACCCAGTACTTC. Its protein is CASSYFETQYF.

The V call is TRBV6-1, the J call TRBJ1-1, with no clear D. The CDR3 is 13 amino acids. Trimming took off 6 bases at V and 4 bases at J, with 12 bases between the two ends. Germline values: CDR1 MNHNS, CDR2 SASEGT. Here the CDR3 reads CASSPGGITEAFF. The CDR3 bases are TGTGCCAGCAGCCCGGGTGGGATCACTGAAGCTTTCTTT.

This clone occurred once. The genes are TRBV7-2 and TRBJ2-5, with 9 bases matching TRBD2. There are 16 residues in the CDR3. Germline CDR1 is SGHTA and CDR2 is FQGNSA. The V and J ends lost 2 bases and 5 bases, in that order; junction bases with no gene match: 9. The CDR3 is CASSLLASGAWETQYF. The CDR3 DNA sequence: TGTGCCAGCAGCTTACTAGCTAGCGGGGCGTGGGAGACCCAGTACTTC.

In the case of this clone: An end of the junction differs from the germline gene, which may be a read error. The chain combines TRBV30 with TRBJ1-2; D is perhaps TRBD1 (6 bases). This CDR3 has 15 residues. Germline CDR1 is GTSNPN and CDR2 is SVGIG (reference sequence). CDR3 amino acids: CAWGERTADRYGYAF. The CDR3 coding sequence is TGTGCCTGGGGAGAACGGACAGCCGACCGCTATGGCTACGCCTTC.

The CDR3 sequence is CASSQGRGETQYF. CDR3 coding DNA: TGCGCCAGCAGCCAAGGCCGAGGGGAGACCCAGTACTTC. The chain combines TRBV4-1 with TRBJ2-5; maybe TRBD2 (5 bases). With 1 base removed from V and 5 bases from J, the gap between germline ends came to 8 bases. The germline gives CDR1 MGHRA, CDR2 YSYEKL. The CDR3 extends over 13 amino acids.

The chain carries TRBV7-9 and TRBJ1-2; TRBD1 matches at 8 bases. The CDR3 sequence is 14 residues long. From germline, CDR1 is SEHNR and CDR2 FQNEAQ (reference sequence). V trimming: 0 bases; J trimming: 6 bases; junction bases outside the gene matches: 3. CDR3 amino acids: CASSLAPGGNGYTF. As DNA, the CDR3 is TGTGCCAGCAGCTTAGCCCCAGGGGGCAATGGCTACACCTTC.

The rearrangement links TRBV6-1 to TRBJ2-5, with TRBD2 matching 10 bases. This CDR3 is 14 amino acids long. V shed 5 bases, J shed 3 bases, and the junction held 3 bases outside the gene matches. CDR1 and CDR2 (germline): MNHNS, SASEGT. The chain's CDR3 is CASSLAGVEETQYF. The CDR3 DNA reads as TGTGCCAGCAGTCTAGCGGGAGTCGAAGAGACCCAGTACTTC.

The J gene is TRBJ2-1, the V gene TRBV7-9; no clear D gene. Trimming removed 11 bases at V and 0 bases at J, with 17 bases between. This CDR3 comprises 15 residues. Germline CDR1 is SEHNR and CDR2 is FQNEAQ (reference sequence). CDR3 residues: CARSEPKGSYNEQFF. The CDR3 DNA is TGTGCCCGCTCGGAGCCCAAGGGCTCCTACAATGAGCAGTTCTTC. Drawing the rest from reference TRBV7-9 and TRBJ2-1, the complete variable domain is DTGVSQNPRHKITKRGQNVTFRCDPISEHNRLYWYRQTLGQGPEFLTYFQNEAQLEKSRLLSDRFSAERPKGSFSTLEIQRTEQGDSAMYLCARSEPKGSYNEQFFGPGTRLTVL.

This rearrangement joins TRBV19 to TRBJ1-5; no clear D. The V gene's germline CDR1 is LNHDA and CDR2 SQIVND (reference sequence). Trimming removed 5 bases from V and 6 bases from J, with 11 bases in between. The CDR3 runs to 13 residues. The CDR3 loop is CASSLGLSQPQHF. DNA for the CDR3: TGTGCCAGTAGTTTGGGCCTAAGTCAGCCCCAGCATTTT.

This clone was seen a handful of times. This rearrangement joins TRBV28 to TRBJ2-4, with 10 bases fitting TRBD2. The V gene's germline CDR1 is MDHEN and CDR2 SYDVKM. The CDR3 sequence is 16 residues long. With 5 bases clipped from V and 4 bases from J, the junction kept 8 bases outside the gene matches. The CDR3 nucleotides read TGTGCCAGCAGTGATAAGCGGGAGGGCCGGAAAAACATTCAGTACTTC. This encodes CASSDKREGRKNIQYF.

The chain joins TRBV5-1 to TRBJ2-1, with 10 bases aligning to TRBD2. CDR1 SGHRS and CDR2 YFSETQ come from the germline V gene. CDR3 length: 17 residues. V lost 0 bases to trimming and J lost 6 bases; unmatched junction nucleotides: 9. This CDR3 is CASSLEALAGEPNEQFF. CDR3 nucleotides: TGCGCCAGCAGCTTGGAGGCTCTAGCGGGAGAACCCAATGAGCAGTTCTTC.

The rearrangement joins TRBV6-1 to TRBJ2-3; D is possibly TRBD2 (7 bases). CDR3 size: 19 residues. The V end was cut by 0 bases, the J end by 3 bases, with 22 bases between. From germline, CDR1 is MNHNS and CDR2 SASEGT. The CDR3 DNA reads TGTGCCAGCAGTGAAGCTCCCCTTACTCGGGGGGCCGGAACAGATACGCAGTATTTT. Residues: CASSEAPLTRGAGTDTQYF.

This chain connects TRBV7-7 to TRBJ2-3; TRBD2 is a possible D gene (5 bases). V gave up 5 bases and J gave up 3 bases, with 12 bases separating them. The CDR3 has 14 residues. CDR1 SSHAT and CDR2 FNYEAQ come from the germline V gene (reference sequence). CDR3 nucleotide sequence: TGTGCCAGCAGCCCCCGGGGTAGAACAGATACGCAGTATTTT. Encoded protein: CASSPRGRTDTQYF.

The chain recombines TRBV30 with TRBJ1-1, with D unresolved. The CDR3 has 11 residues. Germline values: CDR1 GTSNPN, CDR2 SVGIG (reference sequence). Trimming cost V 0 bases and J 4 bases, with 3 bases left between them. The CDR3 spells CAWSVSTEAFF. In nucleotides, the CDR3 is TGTGCCTGGAGTGTAAGCACTGAAGCTTTCTTT.

The J gene is TRBJ2-7, the V gene TRBV7-3, with 7 bases fitting TRBD1. Unmatched junction bases numbered 9, after V lost 5 bases and J lost 2 bases. Germline V gene data show CDR1 as SGHTA and CDR2 as FQGTGA. The CDR3 spans 15 residues. The CDR3 here is CASSLRAGTAYEQYF. CDR3 in DNA: TGTGCCAGCAGCCTCCGAGCCGGGACAGCCTACGAGCAGTACTTC.

This clone was picked up a small number of times. This chain links TRBV6-4 with TRBJ1-3; D gene uncertain. The CDR3 has 17 residues. Germline-derived CDR1 and CDR2 are MRHNA and SNTAGT. Deletions cut 0 bases from V and 0 bases from J, with 12 bases between. CDR3 loop: CASSDSKSDYSGNTIYF. The CDR3 coding sequence is TGTGCCAGCAGTGACTCGAAATCTGACTACTCTGGAAACACCATATATTTT.

The rearrangement links TRBV7-8 to TRBJ1-1; unclear D gene. V was trimmed by 5 bases and J by 4 bases, leaving 5 bases between them. The CDR3 loop spans 11 amino acids. CDR1 is SGHVS and CDR2 is FQNEAQ in the germline V gene. As DNA, the CDR3 is TGTGCCAGCAGCAAAGGCACTGAAGCTTTCTTT. Translating gives CASSKGTEAFF.

This chain joins TRBV10-3 and TRBJ2-7; TRBD1 might be the D (6 bases). CDR3 length: 15 amino acids. V lost 4 bases to trimming and J lost 1 base, with 14 bases between them. Germline V lookup: CDR1 ENHRY, CDR2 SYGVKD. CDR3 nucleotides: TGTGCCATCAGTGCCCGAGGGGACAAGTCCTACGAGCAGTACTTC. Its protein product is CAISARGDKSYEQYF.

The chain combines TRBV23-1 with TRBJ1-5; D is unresolved. TRBV23-1 is an ORF, and what it does is uncertain. Trimming cost V 8 bases and J 0 bases, with 14 bases left between them. This CDR3 is built from 15 residues. The CDR3 region is CASGAIGPSNQPQHF. The DNA for the CDR3 is TGCGCCAGCGGCGCGATAGGCCCTAGCAATCAGCCCCAGCATTTT.

The V and J genes are TRBV28 and TRBJ2-5; 8 bases match TRBD1. The trim removed 1 base at V and 5 bases at J, leaving 6 bases unmatched. Germline CDR1 is MDHEN and CDR2 is SYDVKM. CDR3 length equals 15 residues. The CDR3 loop is CASSLFGQGRETQYF. The CDR3 DNA reads TGTGCCAGCAGTTTATTCGGACAGGGAAGGGAGACCCAGTACTTC.